Listed below are T cell receptor beta chains from one sample, sequenced in a study of cytomegalovirus exposure and HLA in healthy donors. Method: immunoSEQ multiplex PCR; TCRdb's copy keeps in-frame clones and lacks some. The data contain tens of thousands of clones, 75% to 80% of them singletons. Sequencing was done on a sample of PBMCs. The receptor source for this set is a woman aged 40-49 years in good health and CMV-seropositive. CDR3s leave out the opening cysteine and the closing phenylalanine or tryptophan. Not all rows give a size; the values are once, few, many and, for expanded clones, a class.

ASSEAHGSLNEKLF	TRBV2	NA	TRBJ1-4
ASTLRDRDCEQY	TRBV23-1	NA	NA
ASSLESISGPIYEQY	TRBV7-6	NA	TRBJ2-7
ASSLRVDSTYNEQF	TRBV7-9	NA	TRBJ2-1
ALSDGRFDEQY	TRBV10-3	NA	TRBJ2-7
ASSERVTNQETQY	TRBV18	NA	TRBJ2-5
ASTTTYNEQF	TRBV6-1	NA	TRBJ2-1
ASSIGLGTSTEQF	TRBV19	NA	TRBJ2-1
ASRDQGARTDTQY	TRBV19	NA	TRBJ2-3
ASSPTVPNEKLF	TRBV5-1	few	TRBJ1-4
ASRGRGRGYEQY	TRBV2	NA	NA
ASSYSSTGIYGYT	TRBV6-5	once	TRBJ1-2
ASSQLAANSGANVLT	TRBV27	once	TRBJ2-6
ASARGWGNQPQH	TRBV28	NA	TRBJ1-5
ASSFSRGSDQPQH	TRBV18	NA	TRBJ1-5
SVEGMERADQETQY	TRBV29-1	NA	TRBJ2-5
ASSPGLRSEKLF	TRBV11-2	NA	TRBJ1-4
ASGLAGVNEQF	TRBV27	NA	TRBJ2-1
ASSLTSPGQGNTGELF	TRBV11-2	NA	TRBJ2-2
ASSANRETDTQY	TRBV9	NA	TRBJ2-3
ASSFTGKRTEAF	TRBV28	NA	TRBJ1-1
ASSQSSVGELF	TRBV16	NA	TRBJ2-2
ASSLEGGMNTEAF	TRBV11-1	NA	TRBJ1-1
ASGPPPSRGLIAGNTIY	TRBV12-5	NA	TRBJ1-3